This entry describes one TCR beta chain. Its antigen is currently unknown. This sample is part of a study of T cell responses to AZD1222 COVID-19 vaccine. Analysis merged second doses at about 4 or about 12 weeks. General study results and limits: Repertoire samples came only from after the peak T cell response. White British ancestry dominated among donors, who included more females, and clonal diversity was possibly underestimated. Unmutated regions of variants are reportedly targeted by nearly half of spike-specific TCRs.

Between the trimmed V and J ends, which lost 5 bases and 4 bases, there was a span of 22 bases. The CDR3 is 17 amino acids. Germline V CDR1 and CDR2: SGHTA, FQGNSA. TCRdb keeps only in-frame clones here, not all; method: immunoSEQ multiplex PCR. Of about 180,000 clones in the sample, 85% to 95% were seen once. The chain is built from TRBV7-2 and TRBJ2-3; maybe TRBD2 (6 bases). This material consisted of peripheral blood, taken 28 days after the second AZD1222 dose. This sequence was found in an adult who received the AZD1222 COVID-19 vaccine. The CDR3 spells CASSQQLGTTGADTQYF. CDR3 coding DNA: TGTGCCAGCAGCCAACAACTTGGGACGACGGGGGCAGATACGCAGTATTTT.